Sequencing of this T cell receptor beta chain was carried out in a study of control samples from healthy donors and cancer patients (TCRdb year 2020). The protocol used for the library was the immunoSEQ multiplex PCR assay. Sourced from immuneACCESS, this table was stored by TCRdb with only in-frame sequences that have V and J called. A share of the clones is absent; for the studies checked, an unresolved V gene accounts for under half, and the remainder has no known explanation. The sample profile shows 100,000 to 150,000 clones; roughly 86% of them were found once. Clones ranked in the top ten supply around 7.6% of the sample. On this clone itself: It lacks a known antigen. Base quality data are lacking; no much larger clone is found one base away.

Sequenced: PBMCs. The receptor's source is a man aged 50-59 years with head and neck cancer.

The DNA sequence is as follows: TGTGCCAGCAGTTCCCCCTGGACTAGCGAAGCCTACAATGAGCAGTTCTTC. It translates as CASSSPWTSEAYNEQFF. The sequence links TRBV28 to TRBJ2-1, with 9 middle bases fitting TRBD2. Trimmed from V: 4 bases; trimmed from J: 2 bases; junction bases lacking a gene match: 9. The CDR3 has 17 amino acids, counting the end cysteine and phenylalanine. CDR3 DNA only is kept here, 51 bases in frame from base 1. The germline V gene provides CDR1 MDHEN and CDR2 SYDVKM.